The clone carrying this T cell receptor (beta chain) showed up just once. V dropped 5 bases and J dropped 5 bases, with 9 bases sitting between them. Germline V CDR1 and CDR2: MNHEY, SVGAGI. The CDR3 runs to 12 residues. The data were obtained in a study of T cell changes during pregnancy in multiple sclerosis. The repertoire was sequenced with immunoSEQ multiplex PCR; TCRdb's copy has only in-frame clones and lacks some. This table holds approximately 99,000 clones, approximately 90% found once. The genes are TRBV6-5 and TRBJ1-2; a weak D match, TRBD1 (5 bases). Sequencing used peripheral blood, obtained in the second trimester of pregnancy. This sequence originates from a female donor in good health, enrolled as a control in a pregnancy study. The CDR3 spells CASSTSGYGYTF. For the CDR3, the DNA is TGTGCCAGCAGTACTTCAGGGTATGGCTACACCTTC.